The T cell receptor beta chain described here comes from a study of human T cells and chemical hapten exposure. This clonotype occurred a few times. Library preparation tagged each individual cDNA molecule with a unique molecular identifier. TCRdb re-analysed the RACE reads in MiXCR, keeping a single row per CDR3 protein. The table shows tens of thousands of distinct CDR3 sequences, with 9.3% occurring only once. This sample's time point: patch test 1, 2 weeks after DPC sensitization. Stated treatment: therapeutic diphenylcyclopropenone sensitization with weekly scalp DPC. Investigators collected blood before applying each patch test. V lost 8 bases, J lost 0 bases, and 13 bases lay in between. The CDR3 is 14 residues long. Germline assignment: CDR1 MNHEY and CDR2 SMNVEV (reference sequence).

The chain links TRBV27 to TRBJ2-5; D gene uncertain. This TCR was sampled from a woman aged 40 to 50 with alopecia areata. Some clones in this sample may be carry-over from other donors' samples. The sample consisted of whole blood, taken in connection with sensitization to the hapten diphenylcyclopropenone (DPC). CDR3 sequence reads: CASPLWRNQETQYF. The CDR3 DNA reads TGTGCCAGCCCCTTGTGGCGGAACCAAGAGACCCAGTACTTC.